The 31 T cell receptor beta chains presented below share a single source sample, sequenced in a study of beta chain features in type 1 diabetes. Overall study results and limits: Researchers report that Type 1 diabetes patients had moderately but significantly shorter TCRB CDR3s across all four CD4+ subsets.

TCRB transcripts that were expressed got sequenced, as all of the isolated RNA had been reverse transcribed. The protocol was immunoSEQ multiplex PCR, while the TCRdb copy is restricted to in-frame clones and leaves out a portion. The sample holds hundreds of thousands of clones; about 15% are singletons and the top ten take around 0.015%. These receptors lack a known antigen. Sequencing used naive CD4+ T cells from blood. The receptors were sampled from a man aged 18 to 35 with type 1 diabetes.

There are a few counts of this clone. This sequence joins TRBV7-9 and TRBJ1-2, with D uncertain. Germline CDR1 SEHNR, CDR2 FQNEAQ (reference sequence). V gave up 5 bases and J gave up 4 bases, with 5 bases separating them. The CDR3 has 11 residues. The CDR3 spells CASSPSYGYTF. The CDR3 nucleotides are TGTGCCAGCAGCCCCAGCTATGGCTACACCTTC.

This clone was observed a few times. This chain links TRBV18 with TRBJ1-2; 8 bases fit TRBD1. Germline trimming cut 1 base from V and 8 bases from J; bases unmatched to any gene: 6. There are 14 residues in the CDR3. The germline V gene encodes CDR1 KGHSH and CDR2 LQKENI. As DNA, the CDR3 is TGTGCCAGCTCACCACAGGACAGGGTAGGCGGCTACACCTTC. Amino acid sequence: CASSPQDRVGGYTF.

V usage is TRBV5-4 and J usage is TRBJ2-7; the match to TRBD1 covers 7 bases. Looked up from germline, CDR1 is SGHNT and CDR2 is YYREEE (reference sequence). The J segment lost 7 bases and the V segment lost 7 bases, leaving 17 bases of the junction unmatched. The CDR3 spans 15 residues. CDR3 amino acids: CASRDSAGRGWEQYF. CDR3 nucleotides: TGTGCCAGCCGTGACTCTGCGGGCAGGGGGTGGGAGCAGTACTTC.

This clone showed up just a few times. This chain joins TRBV9 and TRBJ2-1; D remains unclear. The CDR3 covers 16 residues. The V gene's germline CDR1 is SGDLS and CDR2 YYNGEE. V was clipped by 0 bases and J by 4 bases, with 14 bases between them. The CDR3 loop is CASSVALVPSYNEQFF. CDR3 nucleotides: TGTGCCAGCAGCGTAGCTCTAGTCCCCTCGTACAATGAGCAGTTCTTC.

V usage is TRBV19 and J usage is TRBJ2-7; 7 bases line up with TRBD2. This CDR3 is 13 amino acids long. The V segment lost 3 bases and the J segment 2 bases; nucleotides outside the gene matches: 1. Germline CDR1 reads LNHDA; CDR2 reads SQIVND (reference sequence). The chain's CDR3 is CASSMTSTYEQYF. CDR3 in DNA: TGTGCCAGTAGTATGACTAGCACCTACGAGCAGTACTTC.

This chain uses TRBV30 with TRBJ2-3; TRBD1 matches 8 bases. With V trimmed by 8 bases and J by 3 bases, 7 bases remained unmatched. The CDR3 runs 13 residues. Germline V CDR1 and CDR2: GTSNPN, SVGIG (reference sequence). CDR3 DNA: TGTGCCCGCGGACAGGGAGTTACAGATACGCAGTATTTT. This codes for CARGQGVTDTQYF.

There are a few counts of this clone. The chain couples TRBV5-8 to TRBJ2-6, with D possibly being TRBD2 (5 bases). Trimming shortened V by 2 bases and J by 0 bases, and 6 bases separated the two germline ends. Germline V gene sequence: CDR1 SGHTS, CDR2 YDEGEE. The CDR3 has 15 amino acids. CDR3 nucleotides: TGTGCCAGCAGCTTACGGGGCTCTGGGGCCAACGTCCTGACTTTC. Its protein is CASSLRGSGANVLTF.

V gene TRBV6-5 combines with J gene TRBJ1-2, with no clear D. V was clipped by 8 bases and J by 0 bases, with 16 bases between them. The CDR3 has 15 residues. CDR1 and CDR2 from the germline V gene are MNHEY and SVGAGI. CDR3 coding DNA: TGTGCCAGCGCCCAACAGCCCATAGCTAACTATGGCTACACCTTC. Protein product: CASAQQPIANYGYTF.

V is TRBV20-1 and J is TRBJ1-2; D is ambiguous. Germline CDR1 is DFQATT and CDR2 is SNEGSKA (reference sequence). The length of the CDR3 is 11 residues. V was trimmed by 3 bases and J by 4 bases, leaving 6 bases between them. This chain's CDR3 is CSASIVYGYTF. The CDR3 DNA follows: TGCAGTGCTAGTATTGTCTATGGCTACACCTTC.

The rearrangement joins TRBV16 to TRBJ2-4; 9 bases line up with TRBD1. The trim removed 3 bases at V and 0 bases at J, leaving 3 bases unmatched. Germline V gene sequence: CDR1 KGHSY, CDR2 FQNENV. The CDR3 length is 16 residues. The CDR3 loop is CASSQGQGLAKNIQYF. The CDR3, as DNA: TGTGCCAGCAGCCAGGGACAGGGCCTAGCCAAAAACATTCAGTACTTC.

Only a few counts were recorded for this clone. The chain uses TRBV9 and TRBJ2-3; a weak D match, TRBD2 (5 bases). Germline V gene sequence: CDR1 SGDLS, CDR2 YYNGEE. The CDR3 consists of 16 residues. The V and J ends lost 2 bases and 2 bases respectively, with 15 bases between them. The CDR3 DNA follows: TGTGCCAGCAGCGTGCGGGCCTGGCCATTCACAGATACGCAGTATTTT. Translated, it gives CASSVRAWPFTDTQYF.

This clone was counted between two and nine times. The V and J genes are TRBV2 and TRBJ2-5; tentative D call: TRBD1 (6 bases). Trimming shortened V by 5 bases and J by 7 bases, and 17 bases separated the two germline ends. This CDR3 region has 14 residues. Germline CDR1 is SNHLY and CDR2 is FYNNEI. CDR3 sequence: CASSSRGTVWTQYF. As DNA, the CDR3 is TGTGCCAGCAGTTCCAGGGGTACCGTGTGGACCCAGTACTTC. Drawing the rest from reference TRBV2 and TRBJ2-5, the complete variable domain is EPEVTQTPSHQVTQMGQEVILRCVPISNHLYFYWYRQILGQKVEFLVSFYNNEISEKSEIFDDQFSVERPDGSNFTLKIRSTKLEDSAMYFCASSSRGTVWTQYFGPGTRLLVL.

V is TRBV11-3 and J is TRBJ2-2; TRBD1 matches 9 bases. The CDR3 covers 17 residues. V shed 4 bases, J shed 3 bases, and the junction held 9 bases outside the gene matches. CDR1 SGHNT and CDR2 YENEEA come from the germline V gene. This chain's CDR3 is CASSSPRDRDDTGELFF. In nucleotides, the CDR3 is TGTGCCAGCAGCTCTCCCCGGGACAGGGATGACACCGGGGAGCTGTTTTTT.

In its sample, this clone was seen a few times. The CDR3 sequence: CASSGPSYTQYF. Written as DNA, the CDR3 is TGTGCCAGCAGCGGGCCCAGTTATACGCAGTATTTT. The gene calls are TRBV9 and TRBJ2-3; D is unresolved. The germline V gene encodes CDR1 SGDLS and CDR2 YYNGEE. With 3 bases removed from V and 7 bases from J, the gap between germline ends came to 9 bases. This CDR3 comprises 12 residues.

The CDR3 region is CASSLDAGSSYEQYF. In DNA form, the CDR3 reads TGCGCCAGCAGCTTGGACGCCGGGTCATCCTACGAGCAGTACTTC. The chain carries TRBV5-1 and TRBJ2-7; D is undetermined. V gave up 0 bases and J gave up 1 base, with 11 bases separating them. The CDR3 runs to 15 residues. The germline gives CDR1 SGHRS, CDR2 YFSETQ.

There are a few counts of this clone. This chain links TRBV9 with TRBJ2-1; the match to TRBD2 covers 8 bases. CDR3 length: 16 amino acids. CDR1 and CDR2 from the germline V gene are SGDLS and YYNGEE. V shed 2 bases and J 5 bases; nucleotides not matched to a gene: 9. CDR3 DNA sequence: TGTGCCAGCAGCGTCGGCGGTAGCGGGACGGACAATGAGCAGTTCTTC. Translated: CASSVGGSGTDNEQFF.

This clone was seen only a few times. DNA for the CDR3: TGTGCCAGCAGCCTCAGCGGGGGTTACAATGAGCAGTTCTTC. Its protein is CASSLSGGYNEQFF. The chain recombines TRBV5-4 with TRBJ2-1; 8 bases match TRBD2. In germline, CDR1 is SGHNT, CDR2 YYREEE (reference sequence). Trimming took 4 bases from V and 4 from J; bases not matched to a gene: 4. This CDR3 is 14 amino acids long.

This chain links TRBV7-2 with TRBJ2-3; the D is unclear. CDR3 length: 12 amino acids. Germline V lookup: CDR1 SGHTA, CDR2 FQGNSA. The V gene lost 5 bases and the J gene lost 6 bases, with 9 bases spanning the gap. CDR3 protein: CASSQEADTQYF. The CDR3 DNA reads as TGTGCCAGCAGCCAAGAAGCTGATACGCAGTATTTT. Full variable domain (missing parts from reference TRBV7-2 and TRBJ2-3): GAGVSQSPSNKVTEKGKDVELRCDPISGHTALYWYRQSLGQGLEFLIYFQGNSAPDKSGLPSDRFSAERTGGSVSTLTIQRTQQEDSAVYLCASSQEADTQYFGPGTRLTVL.

The chain uses TRBV28 and TRBJ2-7; D perhaps matches TRBD1 (6 bases). Germline CDR1 is MDHEN and CDR2 is SYDVKM. This CDR3 region has 14 residues. V lost 10 bases to trimming and J lost 2 bases, with 18 bases between them. The CDR3 DNA sequence: TGTGCCACCGACCGATTACAGGGAACCTACGAGCAGTACTTC. Translating gives CATDRLQGTYEQYF.

This chain joins TRBV9 and TRBJ2-2; no definite D call. Germline lookup yields CDR1 SGDLS and CDR2 YYNGEE. V lost 5 bases to trimming and J lost 1 base, with 6 bases between them. There are 13 residues in the CDR3. The CDR3 sequence: CASRFRNTGELFF. DNA for the CDR3: TGTGCCAGCAGGTTCCGGAACACCGGGGAGCTGTTTTTT. Variable domain in full (rest from reference TRBV9 and TRBJ2-2): DSGVTQTPKHLITATGQRVTLRCSPRSGDLSVYWYQQSLDQGLQFLIQYYNGEERAKGNILERFSAQQFPDLHSELNLSSLELGDSALYFCASRFRNTGELFFGEGSRLTVL.

This clone was observed a handful of times. The CDR3 coding sequence is TGTGCCAGCAGTGGACCGGGACTTGGCAACATTCAGTACTTC. This encodes CASSGPGLGNIQYF. The V and J genes are TRBV28 and TRBJ2-4, with D tentatively TRBD2 (6 bases). Germline V gene data show CDR1 as MDHEN and CDR2 as SYDVKM. V was cut by 5 bases and J by 7 bases, with 15 bases left in between. The CDR3 is 14 amino acids. Full variable domain (rest looked up from reference TRBV28 and TRBJ2-4): DVKVTQSSRYLVKRTGEKVFLECVQDMDHENMFWYRQDPGLGLRLIYFSYDVKMKEKGDIPEGYSVSREKKERFSLILESASTNQTSMYLCASSGPGLGNIQYFGAGTRLSVL.

This sequence joins TRBV7-9 and TRBJ1-5; the match to TRBD1 covers 9 bases. V was pared by 1 base and J by 2 bases, with 3 bases of the junction left unmatched. Germline CDR1 and CDR2: SEHNR and FQNEAQ (reference sequence). The CDR3 contains 16 residues. CDR3: CASSLGTGAGNQPQHF. Here the CDR3 DNA reads TGTGCCAGCAGCTTAGGGACAGGGGCTGGCAATCAGCCCCAGCATTTT.

This clone has only a few counts. V usage is TRBV4-3 and J usage is TRBJ2-1, with no clear D. The CDR3 length is 13 residues. Trimming left V 0 bases short and J 9 bases short, with 9 bases between. Looked up from germline, CDR1 is LGHNA and CDR2 is YSLEER. The CDR3 nucleotides are TGCGCCAGCAGCCAAGATATAGGCGGTGAGCAGTTCTTC. This codes for CASSQDIGGEQFF.

This clone was seen a handful of times. The chain employs TRBV5-4 and TRBJ2-3; the match to TRBD2 covers 10 bases. Germline values: CDR1 SGHNT, CDR2 YYREEE (reference sequence). J was trimmed by 1 base and V by 4 bases; bases with no gene match: 9. This CDR3 region has 17 residues. CDR3 nucleotide sequence: TGTGCCAGCAGCCCGAGGGAGGGGACTAGCGGCACAGATACGCAGTATTTT. It encodes CASSPREGTSGTDTQYF. The full variable domain, rest sourced from reference TRBV5-4 and TRBJ2-3, is ETGVTQSPTHLIKTRGQQVTLRCSSQSGHNTVSWYQQALGQGPQFIFQYYREEENGRGNFPPRFSGLQFPNYSSELNVNALELDDSALYLCASSPREGTSGTDTQYFGPGTRLTVL.

Only a few counts were recorded for this clone. This rearrangement joins TRBV30 to TRBJ2-1, with 9 bases lining up with TRBD2. J was trimmed by 2 bases and V by 8 bases; bases with no gene match: 4. CDR1 and CDR2 from the germline V gene are GTSNPN and SVGIG (reference sequence). CDR3 length equals 13 residues. CDR3 nucleotides: TGTGCCGGTAGCGGGGGCCCCTACAATGAGCAGTTCTTC. This sequence encodes CAGSGGPYNEQFF.

This clone was counted a few times. This sequence joins TRBV30 and TRBJ1-1; tentative D call: TRBD1 (6 bases). Germline assignment: CDR1 GTSNPN and CDR2 SVGIG (reference sequence). The CDR3 is made up of 12 amino acids. Trimming cost V 1 base and J 6 bases, with 9 bases left between them. The chain's CDR3 is CAWSAGGPEAFF. For the CDR3, the DNA is TGTGCCTGGAGTGCGGGGGGCCCTGAAGCTTTCTTT.

The rearrangement links TRBV30 to TRBJ1-4; TRBD1 is a possible D gene (5 bases). Germline values: CDR1 GTSNPN, CDR2 SVGIG (reference sequence). The V end was cut by 7 bases, the J end by 8 bases, with 14 bases between. This CDR3 contains 12 residues. CDR3 coding DNA: TGTGCCTCCAGGGTTTGGGGCGAAAAACTGTTTTTT. Residues: CASRVWGEKLFF.

This clone appeared a few times. The J gene is TRBJ2-3, the V gene TRBV6-6; D perhaps matches TRBD2 (5 bases). CDR3 length equals 15 residues. Germline loops: CDR1 MNHNY, CDR2 SVGAGI (reference sequence). Trimming stripped 8 bases from V and 1 base from J, with 16 bases between. CDR3 coding DNA: TGTGCCAGCCGCATCGGGCTGAGGGGCACAGATACGCAGTATTTT. Translation: CASRIGLRGTDTQYF.

The CDR3 spells CASIPGQGSYEQYF. CDR3 DNA: TGTGCCAGCATCCCGGGACAGGGGTCCTACGAGCAGTACTTC. The chain is built from TRBV6-6 and TRBJ2-7; 10 nucleotides match TRBD1. CDR1 is MNHNY, CDR2 SVGAGI, per germline (reference sequence). Trimming cost V 7 bases and J 1 base; bases outside gene matches: 4. This CDR3 comprises 14 residues.

The rearrangement joins TRBV11-2 to TRBJ2-7; 8 nucleotides align to TRBD1. CDR3 length: 16 amino acids. In germline, CDR1 is SGHAT, CDR2 FQNNGV. V lost 1 base, J lost 4 bases, and 9 bases stayed unmatched. The CDR3 is CASSLGSGGRYYEQYF. The CDR3 DNA follows: TGTGCCAGCAGCTTAGGGTCAGGGGGCCGTTATTACGAGCAGTACTTC.

This chain connects TRBV15 to TRBJ2-5; 7 bases match TRBD2. The CDR3 sequence is 17 residues long. The J segment lost 5 bases and the V segment lost 1 base, leaving 13 bases of the junction unmatched. Per germline, CDR1 LNHNV and CDR2 YYDKDF (reference sequence). The CDR3 DNA reads as TGTGCCACCAGCAGAGGACGCGGGAGAAATTATGGGGAGACCCAGTACTTC. This translates into CATSRGRGRNYGETQYF.